This T cell receptor (beta chain) is drawn from a study of cytomegalovirus exposure and HLA in healthy donors (dated by TCRdb to 2016 to 2017). Looking at the study overall: According to a later analysis, one platform produced both the 110 or so validation repertoires and the 720 or so repertoires of the first cohort. The study aimed to test whether signatures of past pathogen exposure could be identified by cataloging public T cell receptors. A separate validation cohort of some 130 different subjects was used in addition to the roughly 620-subject first cohort. To predict cytomegalovirus infection status, the study combined high-throughput TCR immunosequencing, statistical association of individual TCRs with disease status, and machine learning.

The junction shows trimming of 4 bases on V and 2 bases on J, and the gene matches do not reach 8 bases of it. The germline V gene supplies CDR1 SGHRS and CDR2 YFSETQ. The CDR3 starts with the cysteine, ends with the phenylalanine, and has 17 residues. The sequence is cut down to CDR3 DNA, 51 bases in frame from base 1. To note about this clone: Which antigen it targets is not known. No base qualities exist here, and no much larger clone lies one base off it.

The donors belonged to the validation cohort of approximately 130 subjects, which was separate from the roughly 700-subject first cohort. Overall study outcomes, separate from this receptor: It was suggested by the authors that the approach could potentially be generalized to other disease states and immunological phenotypes. While some public TCRs were present in many individuals, most TCR sequences turned up only very rarely across donors. In a later analysis, TCRs clustered in the first cohort were found to also tend to co-occur in the 130 or so validation repertoires, with approximately 94% of cluster scores above 0. The validation cohort had no HLA typing available for a later analysis, so co-occurrence within that cohort was assessed over all 120 or so repertoires. The classifier was reported to diagnose cytomegalovirus status with high specificity and sensitivity in both the original and validation cohorts. In vitro tests confirmed that a few of the cytomegalovirus-associated TCR beta chains recognize cytomegalovirus antigens. In the study, 164 TCR beta chains were listed as associated with cytomegalovirus.

Libraries were constructed by the immunoSEQ multiplex PCR assay. The study's processing was this. To diagnose cytomegalovirus status from the catalog of TCR beta chain sequences, a statistical classification framework was built. The immuneACCESS repertoire file appears here via TCRdb, limited to in-frame rearrangements. These files lack a portion of the clones; in checked studies, under half of the deficit traces to unresolved V genes, and the cause of the others is not known. The D gene and trimming were derived from the DNA, and the V and J assignments and clone size from that table. In this sample the table shows some 48,000 clones, 88% of which occur a single time. Less than 7% of the sample rests with the top ten.

The receptor chain draws on TRBV5-1 and TRBJ2-5, with 13 central nucleotides matching TRBD2. The sequence was obtained from a woman in her twenties or thirties in good health and CMV-seronegative. Material for sequencing was PBMCs. The nucleotide sequence is TGCGCCAGCAGCCCCCTGACTAGCGGGAGGATTCAAGAGACCCAGTACTTC. Its protein product is CASSPLTSGRIQETQYF.